This TCR beta chain is drawn from a study of T cells in Graves' hyperthyroidism and ophthalmopathy. Study-wide points: Stable hyperthyroidism was told apart from ophthalmopathy by a model built on 13 V-J features. The majority of expanded thyroid clonotypes above 0.001 also appeared in blood.

Amplification of TCR beta CDR3 regions was performed using RNA transcripts as template. The HTBI primer set was used in a first-round RT-PCR of the TCR CDR3. TCRdb re-derived calls from the multiplex PCR reads in MiXCR, one entry per CDR3 protein. The table records around 280,000 distinct CDR3 sequences, roughly an eighth of them present only once. This clonotype appeared many times. Its specificity is not known. Over 18 months, lack of ophthalmopathy progression marked Graves' hyperthyroidism as stable. This CDR3 contains 15 residues. The J segment lost 1 base and the V segment lost 4 bases, leaving 3 bases of the junction unmatched. Germline CDR1 and CDR2: KGHDR and SFDVKD.

V usage is TRBV24-1 and J usage is TRBJ2-1, with 7 bases fitting TRBD2. The clonotype originates from a woman aged 40 to 50 with Graves' hyperthyroidism. What was sequenced was blood. The CDR3 DNA is TGTGCCACCAGTGACCCGGGGGGATCCTACAATGAGCAGTTCTTC. It codes for CATSDPGGSYNEQFF.